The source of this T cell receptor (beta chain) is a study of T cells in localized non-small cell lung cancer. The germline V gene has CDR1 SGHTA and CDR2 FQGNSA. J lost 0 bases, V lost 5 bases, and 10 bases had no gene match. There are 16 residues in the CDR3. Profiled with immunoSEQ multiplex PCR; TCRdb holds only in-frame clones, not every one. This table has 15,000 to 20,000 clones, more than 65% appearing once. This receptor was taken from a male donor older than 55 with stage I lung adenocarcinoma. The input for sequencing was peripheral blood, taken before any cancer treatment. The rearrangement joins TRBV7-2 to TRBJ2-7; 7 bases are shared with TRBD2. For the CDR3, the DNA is TGTGCCAGCAGCCCCCGCCGAGGACTAGACTCCTACGAGCAGTACTTC. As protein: CASSPRRGLDSYEQYF.